What follows is one T cell receptor beta chain and its context. Under the authors' procedure: Amplification with reference gene primers provided the estimates of nucleated cell counts. Measured with immunoSEQ multiplex PCR; TCRdb has only the in-frame clones, and not every one. That table supplies the V and J calls and clone size; D and trimming were determined from the DNA. The sample shows about 270,000 clones, approximately 86% of them seen only once. This sample is drawn from a study of blood T cell repertoires in COVID-19. Across the whole study: There were acute and convalescent COVID-19 samples, and they came from the United States, Italy and Spain. In each case, the material was cDNA or gDNA derived from T cells, B-cell-depleted T cells, or PBMCs.

Sequences were obtained from peripheral blood. The sequence came from a man aged 40-49 years with active or convalescent COVID-19.

The CDR3 loop reads CASSRQGAAQPQHF. The CDR3 DNA reads as TGTGCCAGCAGCAGACAGGGAGCAGCTCAGCCCCAGCATTTT. V gene TRBV6-5 combines with J gene TRBJ1-5, with TRBD1 matching 7 bases. The CDR3 is made up of 14 amino acids. CDR1 is MNHEY and CDR2 is SVGAGI in the germline V gene. V was clipped by 6 bases and J by 6 bases; unmatched bases: 8.